This T cell receptor beta chain was found in a study of cytomegalovirus exposure and HLA in healthy donors. The study, taken as a whole, reports: Reportedly, fewer N-insertions than the approximately 690-donor mean appeared in an Asian-associated ancestry cluster in a later analysis.

The table lists this clone with a few counts. The target antigen is unknown. The V gene end was trimmed by 0 bases and the J gene end by 7 bases; junction bases not matched to a gene: 0. From germline, CDR1 is MNHEY and CDR2 SMNVEV (reference sequence). The CDR3 sequence is 13 residues long. PCR used 60 Vbeta primers and 13 Jbeta primers. The protocol was immunoSEQ multiplex PCR, while the TCRdb copy is restricted to in-frame clones and leaves out a portion. The sample lists 100,000 to 150,000 clones; around three quarters were seen once. Sequencing was done on a sample of PBMCs. The chain joins TRBV27 to TRBJ1-5; 7 positions agree with TRBD1. The source of this sequence is a woman in her 50s in good health and CMV-seronegative. The CDR3 loop is CASSLSTGQPQHF. The CDR3, as DNA: TGTGCCAGCAGTTTATCGACAGGGCAGCCCCAGCATTTT.